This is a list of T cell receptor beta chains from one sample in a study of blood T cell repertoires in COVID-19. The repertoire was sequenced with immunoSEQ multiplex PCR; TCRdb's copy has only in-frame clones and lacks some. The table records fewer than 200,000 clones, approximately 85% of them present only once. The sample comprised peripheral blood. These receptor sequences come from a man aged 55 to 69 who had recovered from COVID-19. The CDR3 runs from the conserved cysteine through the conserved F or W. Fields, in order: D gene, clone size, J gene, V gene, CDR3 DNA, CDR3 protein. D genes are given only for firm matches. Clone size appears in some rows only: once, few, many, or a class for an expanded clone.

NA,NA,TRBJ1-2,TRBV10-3,TGTGCCATCAGTGAGTCGCCAGGGTATGGCTACACCTTC,CAISESPGYGYTF
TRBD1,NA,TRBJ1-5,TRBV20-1,TGCAGTGCTAGTGACAGGGGTCATCAGCCCCAGCATTTT,CSASDRGHQPQHF
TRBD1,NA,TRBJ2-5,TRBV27,TGTGCCAGCAGCGTGGGACAGGGGTGGTTAGAGACCCAGTACTTC,CASSVGQGWLETQYF
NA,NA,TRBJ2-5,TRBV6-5,TGTGCCAGCAGGGGGCCTAGGGAGACCCAGTACTTC,CASRGPRETQYF
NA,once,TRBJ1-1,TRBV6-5,TGTGCCAGCAGTTACTCCTTCGGACAGTACACTGAAGCTTTCTTT,CASSYSFGQYTEAFF
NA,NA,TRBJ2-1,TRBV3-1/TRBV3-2,TGTGCCAGCAGCCAGTGGGAGACCTACAATGAGCAGTTCTTC,CASSQWETYNEQFF
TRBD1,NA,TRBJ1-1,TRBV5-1,TGCGCCAGCAGCTTGGGCCCCTTAACAGGGGGCCCCTTCTTGGCTGAAGCTTTCTTT,CASSLGPLTGGPFLAEAFF
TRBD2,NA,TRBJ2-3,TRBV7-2,TGTGCCAGCAGCCTAGCGGGGGGGAGCACAGATACGCAGTATTTT,CASSLAGGSTDTQYF
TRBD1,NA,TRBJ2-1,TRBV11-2,TGTGCCAGCAGACAGGGGGCGGGCAATGAGCAGTTCTTC,CASRQGAGNEQFF
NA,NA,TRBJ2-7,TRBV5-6,TGTGCCAGCACCCAAGGGAGCTTGCTTTACGAGCAGTACTTC,CASTQGSLLYEQYF
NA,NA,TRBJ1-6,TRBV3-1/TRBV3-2,TGTGCCAGCAGCCAGCAGATAAATTCACCCCTCCACTTT,CASSQQINSPLHF
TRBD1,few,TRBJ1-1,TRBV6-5,TGTGCCAGCAGTTTAGGGACAGGGGGCACTGAAGCTTTCTTT,CASSLGTGGTEAFF
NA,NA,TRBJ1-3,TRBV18,TGTGCCAGCTCACCCCGGGGGAATGGAAACACCATATATTTT,CASSPRGNGNTIYF
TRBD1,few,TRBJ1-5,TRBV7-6,TGTGCCAGCAGCAATAGACAGGGCGTTGGCCAGCCCCAGCATTTT,CASSNRQGVGQPQHF
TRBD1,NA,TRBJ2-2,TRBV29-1,TGCAGCGTTGGAACAGGGGACCCGAACACCGGGGAGCTGTTTTTT,CSVGTGDPNTGELFF
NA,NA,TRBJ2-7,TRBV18,TGTGCCAGCTCACCCCCCCAAGAGGGCGAGCAGTACTTC,CASSPPQEGEQYF
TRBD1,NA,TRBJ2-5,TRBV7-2,TGTGCCAGCAGCTTGGGGACAGGGGTAGAGACCCAGTACTTC,CASSLGTGVETQYF
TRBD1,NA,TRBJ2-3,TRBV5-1,TGCGCCAGCAGCAAGGTCCAGGGGGAAACAGATACGCAGTATTTT,CASSKVQGETDTQYF
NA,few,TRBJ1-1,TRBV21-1,TGTGCCAGCAGCAAAGCGGAAGGGAGAGCTTTCTTT,CASSKAEGRAFF
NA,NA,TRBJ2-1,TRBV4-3,TGCGCCAGCAGCCAACTGCAGGGGAGATGGAATGAGCAGTTCTTC,CASSQLQGRWNEQFF
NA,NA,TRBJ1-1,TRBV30,TGTGCCTGGAGTGCAGGTATTTGGGACACTGAAGCTTTCTTT,CAWSAGIWDTEAFF
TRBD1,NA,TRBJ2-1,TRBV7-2,TGTGCCAGCACCCGGACAGGGACCTACAATGAGCAGTTCTTC,CASTRTGTYNEQFF
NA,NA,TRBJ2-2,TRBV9,TGTGCCAGCAGCGTAGGGGGGCCTGGCACCGGGGAGCTGTTTTTT,CASSVGGPGTGELFF
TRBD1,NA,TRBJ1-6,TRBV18,TGTGCCAGCTCACCACGGGACAGTAATTCACCCCTCCACTTT,CASSPRDSNSPLHF
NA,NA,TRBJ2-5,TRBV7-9,TGTGCTAGCAGCACAGGGGAGACCCAGTACTTC,CASSTGETQYF
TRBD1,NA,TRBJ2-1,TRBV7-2,TGTGCCAGCAGCTTAGCTACAGGGGGCAATGAGCAGTTCTTC,CASSLATGGNEQFF
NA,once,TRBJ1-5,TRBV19,TGTGCCAGTAGTGACATCGGGGAAAATCAGCCCCAGCATTTT,CASSDIGENQPQHF
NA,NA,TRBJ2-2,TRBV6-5,TGTGCCAGCAGTTACTCTTCGACCGGGGAGCTGTTTTTT,CASSYSSTGELFF
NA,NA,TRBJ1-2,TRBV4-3,TGCGCCAGCAGCCAAAAAGCGGCCGCCATCTATGGCTACACCTTC,CASSQKAAAIYGYTF
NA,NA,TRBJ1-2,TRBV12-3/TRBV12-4,TGTGCCAGCAGTTTCGGGGAGGCGGGCTACACCTTC,CASSFGEAGYTF
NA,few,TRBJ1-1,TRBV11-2,TGTGCCAGCAGGGAGCACCCGGAGGCCACTGAAGCTTTCTTT,CASREHPEATEAFF
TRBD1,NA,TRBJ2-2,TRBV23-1,TGCGCCAGCAGTCACCGGGACAGCAGAAGCGCGAACACCGGGGAGCTGTTTTTT,CASSHRDSRSANTGELFF
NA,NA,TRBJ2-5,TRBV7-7,TGTGCTAGCAGCTTAGACCAGGGAATTTCGGAGACCCAGTACTTC,CASSLDQGISETQYF
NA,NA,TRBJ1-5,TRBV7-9,TGTGCCAGCAGCTTCTCTTTAGGAGGCGATCAGCCCCAGCATTTT,CASSFSLGGDQPQHF
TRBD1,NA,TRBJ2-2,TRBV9,TGTGCCAGCAACAGACAGGGGAACGGGGAGCTGTTTTTT,CASNRQGNGELFF
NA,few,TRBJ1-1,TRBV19,TGTGCCAGTCTAGCTCGGGACATGAACACTGAAGCTTTCTTT,CASLARDMNTEAFF
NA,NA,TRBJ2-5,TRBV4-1,TGCGCCAGCAGCCAAGAAGGCAGGGGGGAAGAGACCCAGTACTTC,CASSQEGRGEETQYF
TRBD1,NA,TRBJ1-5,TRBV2,TGTGCCAGCAGTGACTCGGGACAGATTAATCAGCCCCAGCATTTT,CASSDSGQINQPQHF
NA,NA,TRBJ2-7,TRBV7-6,TGTGCCAGCAGCTTGGGGGGGACACATACCTACGAGCAGTACTTC,CASSLGGTHTYEQYF
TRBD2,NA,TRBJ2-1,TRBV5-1,TGCGCCAGCAGCTTGGGGGTAACTAGCGGGGGGCCCCGTTCACTATACAATGAGCAGTTCTTC,CASSLGVTSGGPRSLYNEQFF
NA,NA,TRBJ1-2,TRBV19,TGTGCCAGTAATCGGGGGGGCTCCTATGGCTACACCTTC,CASNRGGSYGYTF
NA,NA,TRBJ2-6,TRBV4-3,TGCGCCAGCAGCCCCTACCGCGGAGCCTCTGGGGCCAACGTCCTGACTTTC,CASSPYRGASGANVLTF
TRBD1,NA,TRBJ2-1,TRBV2,TGTGCCAGCAGAGACGACAGGGCCCATGAGCAGTTCTTC,CASRDDRAHEQFF
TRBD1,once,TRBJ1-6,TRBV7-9,TGTGCCAGCACTAAACAGGGGGCAGGGTCACCCCTCCACTTT,CASTKQGAGSPLHF
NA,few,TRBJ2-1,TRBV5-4,TGTGCCAGCAGCCCTCCCCCCCCCTACAATGAGCAGTTCTTC,CASSPPPPYNEQFF
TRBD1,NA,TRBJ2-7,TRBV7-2,TGTGCCAGCAGCTTTAGACCCCCGGGACAGGGAACCGAGCAGTACTTC,CASSFRPPGQGTEQYF